Below, 29 T cell receptor beta chains from the same sample are listed, as sequenced in a study of shared clonotypes between healthy human individuals (dated by TCRdb to the early 2020s). The library was generated by the immunoSEQ multiplex PCR assay. TCRdb mirrors the immuneACCESS table, restricted to in-frame sequences. Some clones are absent from its copies; in checked studies, under half trace to an unresolved V gene, and the reason for the others is unknown. The sample contains 550,000 to 600,000 clones, around 78% of them found a single time. Jointly, the top ten make up more than 10% of the sample. Sample: PBMCs. The source is a middle-aged woman in good health. Some clones in this sample may be carry-over from other donors' samples.

This clone was seen a single time. This chain uses TRBV19 with TRBJ2-7; TRBD2 might be the D (6 bases). CDR1 LNHDA and CDR2 SQIVND come from the germline V gene (reference sequence). Trimming shortened V by 3 bases and J by 0 bases, and 9 bases separated the two germline ends. The CDR3 spans 14 residues. The CDR3 region is CASSISSGSYEQYF. The CDR3 nucleotides read TGTGCCAGTAGTATTAGTAGCGGCTCCTACGAGCAGTACTTC.

This clone was picked up a small number of times. The V call is TRBV14, the J call TRBJ1-1; D gene uncertain. Germline CDR1 is SGHDN and CDR2 is FVKESK. The CDR3 has 13 residues. Deletions cut 6 bases from V and 1 base from J, with 9 bases between. The CDR3 is CASSGQPNTEAFF. In DNA, the CDR3 is TGTGCCAGCAGTGGGCAGCCGAACACTGAAGCTTTCTTT.

V and J are TRBV1 and TRBJ2-1; the table's D call of TRBD1 was not tested on the DNA. TRBV1 is a recognized pseudogene. The CDR3 covers 17 residues. CDR3 residues: CTSSQYRWTGYNNEQFF. The DNA of the CDR3 is TGCACCAGCAGCCAATATAGGTGGACAGGGTACAACAATGAGCAGTTCTTC.

This clone showed up just once. J is TRBJ2-1 and V is TRBV13; TRBD2 matches at 10 bases. CDR3 length: 15 amino acids. J was trimmed by 4 bases and V by 5 bases; bases with no gene match: 5. The V gene's germline CDR1 is PRHDT and CDR2 FYEKMQ (reference sequence). The CDR3 loop reads CASSPGTSVYNEQFF. CDR3 DNA sequence: TGTGCCAGCAGCCCCGGGACTAGCGTTTACAATGAGCAGTTCTTC.

The V and J genes are TRBV6-1 and TRBJ2-7; weak D call: TRBD1 (6 bases). The ends were cut back, 7 bases at V and 3 bases at J, with 13 bases in the middle. This CDR3 comprises 13 residues. In germline, CDR1 is MNHNS, CDR2 SASEGT. CDR3 loop: CASNFRGSYEQYF. For the CDR3, the DNA is TGTGCCAGCAATTTCAGGGGAAGCTACGAGCAGTACTTC.

CDR3 sequence: CSVEDWISSYNEQFF. The DNA for the CDR3 is TGCAGCGTTGAAGATTGGATTTCCTCCTACAATGAGCAGTTCTTC. V gene TRBV29-1 combines with J gene TRBJ2-1; no definite D call. CDR3 length: 15 amino acids. V lost 0 bases to trimming and J lost 0 bases, with 9 bases between them. In germline, CDR1 is SQVTM, CDR2 ANQGSEA.

The chain has TRBV30 and TRBJ2-5; D gene uncertain. V was clipped by 2 bases and J by 5 bases, with 18 bases between them. Per germline, CDR1 GTSNPN and CDR2 SVGIG (reference sequence). CDR3 length equals 15 residues. The CDR3, as DNA: TGTGCCTGGAGTTCCAAGACTGGGTTTCGGGAGACCCAGTACTTC. Its protein product is CAWSSKTGFRETQYF.

This chain uses TRBV2 with TRBJ2-7; 10 bases agree with TRBD2. Germline loops: CDR1 SNHLY, CDR2 FYNNEI. The CDR3 has 17 residues. J was trimmed by 3 bases and V by 2 bases; bases with no gene match: 10. The CDR3 DNA is TGTGCCAGCAGTGAATGGTGGGCTAGCGGGAGAAGCTACGAGCAGTACTTC. This sequence encodes CASSEWWASGRSYEQYF.

The gene calls are TRBV7-3 and TRBJ2-1, with 12 positions matching TRBD2. Losses at the gene ends were 1 base for V and 7 bases for J; bases not matched to a gene: 5. This CDR3 has 16 residues. The germline gives CDR1 SGHTA, CDR2 FQGTGA. CDR3 region: CASSLILAGGLNEQFF. Written as DNA, the CDR3 is TGTGCCAGCAGCTTAATCCTAGCGGGAGGGTTGAATGAGCAGTTCTTC.

The chain has TRBV11-2 and TRBJ2-3, with TRBD2 matching 14 bases. Losses at the gene ends were 4 bases for V and 4 bases for J; bases not matched to a gene: 7. CDR3 length: 17 residues. The germline V gene has CDR1 SGHAT and CDR2 FQNNGV. The CDR3 sequence: CASSSKTSGRAPDTQYF. CDR3 in DNA: TGTGCCAGCAGCTCCAAGACTAGCGGGAGGGCCCCAGATACGCAGTATTTT.

This chain joins TRBV10-3 and TRBJ2-7; 8 nucleotides agree with TRBD2. The CDR3 loop spans 15 amino acids. The J segment lost 4 bases and the V segment lost 7 bases, leaving 12 bases of the junction unmatched. Germline V CDR1 and CDR2: ENHRY, SYGVKD. This CDR3 reads CAIMGEAGVLYEQYF. CDR3 sequence (DNA): TGTGCCATCATGGGGGAAGCGGGAGTGTTATACGAGCAGTACTTC.

This clone has only a few counts. CDR3 region: CASSPMWQGSGYTF. The CDR3 coding sequence is TGTGCCAGCAGCCCTATGTGGCAGGGGAGCGGCTACACCTTC. The chain uses TRBV7-9 and TRBJ1-2, with D maybe TRBD1 (6 bases). The V and J ends lost 5 bases and 8 bases respectively, with 18 bases between them. Germline lookup yields CDR1 SEHNR and CDR2 FQNEAQ (reference sequence). This CDR3 contains 14 residues.

The J gene is TRBJ2-7, the V gene TRBV28; D may be TRBD1 (6 bases). Germline values: CDR1 MDHEN, CDR2 SYDVKM. Trimming cost V 2 bases and J 5 bases, with 7 bases left between them. The CDR3 extends over 12 amino acids. In DNA, the CDR3 is TGTGCCAGCAGTTTAGCAGGGGACGAGCAGTACTTC. Protein product: CASSLAGDEQYF.

The rearrangement joins TRBV6-5 to TRBJ2-3, with a tentative D call TRBD2 (5 bases). The CDR3 is 15 residues long. Germline CDR1 reads MNHEY; CDR2 reads SVGAGI. The V gene lost 0 bases and the J gene lost 2 bases, with 9 bases spanning the gap. The CDR3 DNA reads as TGTGCCAGCAGTTACTCAGGGAGAAACACAGATACGCAGTATTTT. This encodes CASSYSGRNTDTQYF.

The J gene is TRBJ2-1, the V gene TRBV7-3; 10 nucleotides agree with TRBD2. V dropped 4 bases and J dropped 5; count of bases not matched to a gene: 8. CDR1 is SGHTA and CDR2 is FQGTGA in the germline V gene. This CDR3 comprises 16 residues. The CDR3 region has the DNA TGTGCCAGCAGCTCCTCCCGGACTAGCGGTAACAATGAGCAGTTCTTC. As protein: CASSSSRTSGNNEQFF.

The chain employs TRBV6-6 and TRBJ2-1; the D call may be TRBD1 or TRBD2 (5 bases each). Germline V gene data show CDR1 as MNHNY and CDR2 as SVGAGI (reference sequence). Between the trimmed V and J ends, which lost 6 bases and 5 bases, there was a span of 8 bases. This CDR3 is built from 12 residues. The CDR3 coding sequence is TGTGCCAGCAGCCGGGGCAACAATGAGCAGTTCTTC. This translates into CASSRGNNEQFF.

V usage is TRBV30 and J usage is TRBJ1-2, with TRBD1 matching over 8 bases. The CDR3 contains 13 residues. After removal of 8 bases from V and 4 bases from J, the junction contained 9 bases not matched to a gene. CDR1 GTSNPN and CDR2 SVGIG come from the germline V gene (reference sequence). CDR3 nucleotides: TGTGCCCGGACCGGGACAGGTGTCTATGGCTACACCTTC. It translates to CARTGTGVYGYTF.

This rearrangement joins TRBV10-3 to TRBJ2-5; D gene ambiguous. V lost 1 base to trimming and J lost 3 bases, with 3 bases between them. The CDR3 covers 12 residues. Per germline, CDR1 ENHRY and CDR2 SYGVKD. CDR3 protein: CAISEWEETQYF. Here the CDR3 DNA reads TGTGCCATCAGTGAGTGGGAAGAGACCCAGTACTTC.

This clone has just one count. This rearrangement joins TRBV7-8 to TRBJ1-3; 11 positions agree with TRBD1. This CDR3 region has 15 residues. Germline CDR1 reads SGHVS; CDR2 reads FQNEAQ. J lost 8 bases, V lost 2 bases, and 5 bases had no gene match. The DNA of the CDR3 is TGTGCCAGCAGCTTAAGCGGACAGGGGGCACACACCATATATTTT. Its translation is CASSLSGQGAHTIYF.

V usage is TRBV12-5 and J usage is TRBJ2-1; a possible D gene is TRBD2 (6 bases). Germline-derived CDR1 and CDR2 are LGHNT and FRNRAP. Trimming stripped 6 bases from V and 5 bases from J, with 17 bases between. CDR3 length equals 15 residues. The CDR3 nucleotides read TGTGCTAGTGGCGACGGGGTAGGGAGGCACAATGAGCAGTTCTTC. Its protein is CASGDGVGRHNEQFF.

This chain joins TRBV29-1 and TRBJ2-5, with TRBD1 identical over 9 bases. The DNA end favors TRBJ2-7, so the J call may be wrong. Germline V gene sequence: CDR1 SQVTM, CDR2 ANQGSEA. CDR3 size: 13 residues. The CDR3, as DNA: TGCAGCGTCGGGCGGACAGGGGCGCTCGAGCAGTACTTC. Translating it yields CSVGRTGALEQYF.

In its sample, this clone was seen a few times. The chain couples TRBV5-1 to TRBJ1-1, with D uncertain. This CDR3 is built from 12 residues. The V gene's germline CDR1 is SGHRS and CDR2 YFSETQ. Trimming took off 0 bases at V and 7 bases at J, with 7 bases between the two ends. The chain's CDR3 is CASSLAGSEAFF. CDR3 nucleotide sequence: TGCGCCAGCAGCTTGGCGGGCAGTGAAGCTTTCTTT.

This clone has more than one count but fewer than ten. The V and J genes are TRBV11-2 and TRBJ2-7; TRBD2 matches at 9 bases. Germline V gene data show CDR1 as SGHAT and CDR2 as FQNNGV. CDR3 length equals 16 residues. V dropped 0 bases and J dropped 4; count of bases not matched to a gene: 7. As DNA, the CDR3 is TGTGCCAGCAGCTTAGAAGGGACTAGCAGTTATTACGAGCAGTACTTC. Its protein is CASSLEGTSSYYEQYF.

The chain combines TRBV27 with TRBJ2-2, with 7 bases that match TRBD2. Germline trimming cut 5 bases from V and 3 bases from J; bases unmatched to any gene: 9. Germline V gene data show CDR1 as MNHEY and CDR2 as SMNVEV (reference sequence). The CDR3 is 16 residues long. The CDR3 bases are TGTGCCAGCAGTCCCCGGGAAGGGAGGGACACCGGGGAGCTGTTTTTT. It is translated as CASSPREGRDTGELFF.

V is TRBV10-2 and J is TRBJ1-3; no firm D call. The CDR3 extends over 15 amino acids. Germline V gene lookup returns CDR1 WSHSY and CDR2 SAAADI. The germline V and J ends were trimmed by 6 bases and 0 bases, with 12 bases remaining between them. CDR3 in DNA: TGCGCCAGCAGGGACCGCACCCGCTCTGGAAACACCATATATTTT. It yields the protein CASRDRTRSGNTIYF.

The chain carries TRBV5-4 and TRBJ2-1; TRBD2 aligns across 14 bases. This CDR3 spans 19 amino acids. V shed 3 bases, J shed 0 bases, and the junction held 8 bases outside the gene matches. CDR1 and CDR2 from the germline V gene are SGHNT and YYREEE (reference sequence). The CDR3 DNA sequence: TGTGCCAGCAGCTCGAGGACTAGCGGGAGGACCAGCTCCTACAATGAGCAGTTCTTC. Its translation is CASSSRTSGRTSSYNEQFF.

This clone was found many times. The V and J genes are TRBV27 and TRBJ2-5; D is unclear. V was pared by 5 bases and J by 2 bases, with 12 bases between. The germline V gene encodes CDR1 MNHEY and CDR2 SMNVEV (reference sequence). CDR3 size: 14 residues. The CDR3 region has the DNA TGTGCCAGCAGTGCCAAATCTACACAAGAGACCCAGTACTTC. Protein: CASSAKSTQETQYF.

The V and J genes are TRBV7-8 and TRBJ2-3; 13 nucleotides agree with TRBD2. Germline CDR1 and CDR2: SGHVS and FQNEAQ. Losses at the gene ends were 1 base for V and 7 bases for J; bases not matched to a gene: 14. The CDR3 is 19 amino acids. CDR3 amino acids: CASSLGAVTSGRALYTQYF. The CDR3 DNA reads as TGTGCCAGCAGCTTAGGGGCCGTCACTAGCGGGAGGGCCCTATATACGCAGTATTTT. The full variable domain, with the rest looked up from reference TRBV7-8 and TRBJ2-3, is GAGVSQSPRYKVAKRGQDVALRCDPISGHVSLFWYQQALGQGPEFLTYFQNEAQLDKSGLPSDRFFAERPEGSVSTLKIQRTQQEDSAVYLCASSLGAVTSGRALYTQYFGPGTRLTVL.

This rearrangement joins TRBV20-1 to TRBJ2-7; D is unresolved. The CDR3 runs to 10 residues. V was shortened by 6 bases and J by 7 bases, with 10 bases between the two germline ends. CDR1 and CDR2 (germline): DFQATT, SNEGSKA (reference sequence). CDR3 amino acids: CSAIHGEQYF. The CDR3 DNA reads TGCAGTGCGATACACGGAGAGCAGTACTTC.